These T cell receptor beta chains were read from a single sample in a study of T-cell memory formation after mild COVID-19. TCRdb re-called the 5' RACE reads through MiXCR, storing one row per CDR3 protein. The table lists 560,000 or so distinct CDR3 sequences, about 18% of them singletons, with around 8.1% in the top ten. The sequencing sample was made of PBMCs or a T cell subset sorted from them (not recorded which). The source is an adult woman who had mild COVID-19 (a few samples of this study predate the infection). Cell type and time point are not known. Each CDR3 is given with its conserved first and last residue. D genes are given only for firm matches. Clone sizes are given selectively: once, few, many, or a class where the clone is expanded.

v_call	d_call	j_call	clone_size	cdr3_nt	cdr3_aa
TRBV30	.	TRBJ2-3	.	TGTGCCTGGAGTAACCAGAACACAGATACGCAGTATTTT	CAWSNQNTDTQYF
TRBV7-2	TRBD2	TRBJ2-3	.	TGTGCCAGCAGCTTAAGGGGGGGAGCCGGGACTAGCGGGAGCACAGATACGCAGTATTTT	CASSLRGGAGTSGSTDTQYF
TRBV29-1	.	TRBJ1-2	.	TGCAGCGTTGAAGATCGTCGGGGCGGCGAACTATATGGCTACACCTTC	CSVEDRRGGELYGYTF
TRBV24-1	TRBD1	TRBJ2-5	.	TGTGCCACCAGTGAGGGACAGGGGGCTTTAGAGACCCAGTACTTC	CATSEGQGALETQYF
TRBV7-3	.	TRBJ1-1	.	TGTGCCAGCAGCTTCACCCCTGGGGCGAACACTGAAGCTTTCTTT	CASSFTPGANTEAFF
TRBV4-1	.	TRBJ1-2	.	TGCGCCAGCAGCCAATCCCCAGCGCGGGGGCTCTATGGCTACACCTTC	CASSQSPARGLYGYTF
TRBV6-6	TRBD1	TRBJ2-1	few	TGTGCCAGCAGTTACCCTTATTCGACAGGGAAGTCCTACAATGAGCAGTTCTTC	CASSYPYSTGKSYNEQFF
TRBV15	TRBD1	TRBJ1-1	few	TGTGCCACCAACTCCGGGACAGTGATGGGGAGGACTGAAGCTTTCTTT	CATNSGTVMGRTEAFF
TRBV6-5	.	TRBJ1-2	.	TGTGCCAGCAGTTCGTTGGGGCCATATGGCTACACCTTC	CASSSLGPYGYTF
TRBV12-3/TRBV12-4	TRBD2	TRBJ2-1	.	TGTGCCAGCAGTTCGGGACTAGCGGGAGGGCTAGGCGAGCAGTTCTTC	CASSSGLAGGLGEQFF
TRBV30	.	TRBJ1-1	.	TGTGCCTCCATCCTGATGCTCCCGAACAACACTGAAGCTTTCTTT	CASILMLPNNTEAFF
TRBV24-1	TRBD2	TRBJ2-1	.	TGTGCCACCAGTGTCCCCCGGGGGACTAGCGGCTCGAGCTCCTACAATGAGCAGTTCTTC	CATSVPRGTSGSSSYNEQFF